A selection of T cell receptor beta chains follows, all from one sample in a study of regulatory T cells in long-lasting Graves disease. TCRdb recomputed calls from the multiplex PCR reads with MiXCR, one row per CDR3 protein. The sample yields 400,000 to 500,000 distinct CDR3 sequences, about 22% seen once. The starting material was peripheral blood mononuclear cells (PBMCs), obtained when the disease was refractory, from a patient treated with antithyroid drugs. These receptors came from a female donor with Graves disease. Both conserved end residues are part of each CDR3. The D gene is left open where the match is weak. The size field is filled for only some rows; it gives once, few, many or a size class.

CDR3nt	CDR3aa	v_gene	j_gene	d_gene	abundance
TGTGCCAGCAGCCATACTAGCGCTGAGCAGTTCTTC	CASSHTSAEQFF	TRBV3-1	TRBJ2-1	TRBD2	NA
TGTGCCACCAGTGGTGCCACTTCCCCTAATGAAAAACTGTTTTTT	CATSGATSPNEKLFF	TRBV15	TRBJ1-4	NA	NA
TGTGCCACCAGTGACGGGGGGGGCCCTGAGACCCAGTACTTC	CATSDGGGPETQYF	TRBV24-1	TRBJ2-5	TRBD2	NA
TGTGCCAGCACCCGGGACAACACCTACGAGCAGTACTTC	CASTRDNTYEQYF	TRBV27	TRBJ2-7	NA	few
TGCAGTGCTAGTGCGACAGGCTACGAGCAGTACTTC	CSASATGYEQYF	TRBV20-1	TRBJ2-7	NA	many
TGTGCCAGCAGCCGTCGGACAGGGGTAACGTATAGCAATCAGCCCCAGCATTTT	CASSRRTGVTYSNQPQHF	TRBV6-1	TRBJ1-5	TRBD1	NA
TGTGCCAGCAGCTTATCGACAGTACAAGAGACCCAGTACTTC	CASSLSTVQETQYF	TRBV7-2	TRBJ2-5	NA	NA
TGCGCCAGCAGCCAGCGGTCGAACACTGAAGCTTTCTTT	CASSQRSNTEAFF	TRBV4-3	TRBJ1-1	NA	NA
TGTGCCAGCAGCTTATCCATCCCTGCGATTGTCCAGTACTTC	CASSLSIPAIVQYF	TRBV7-6	TRBJ2-5	NA	few
TGTGCCAGCAGCTTAGCGAACAGGGTGAACACTGAAGCTTTCTTT	CASSLANRVNTEAFF	TRBV7-2	TRBJ1-1	NA	NA
TGTGCCAGCAGTCTATCCGGACAGGGAAGAGGCTACACCTTC	CASSLSGQGRGYTF	TRBV6-2/TRBV6-3	TRBJ1-2	TRBD1	NA